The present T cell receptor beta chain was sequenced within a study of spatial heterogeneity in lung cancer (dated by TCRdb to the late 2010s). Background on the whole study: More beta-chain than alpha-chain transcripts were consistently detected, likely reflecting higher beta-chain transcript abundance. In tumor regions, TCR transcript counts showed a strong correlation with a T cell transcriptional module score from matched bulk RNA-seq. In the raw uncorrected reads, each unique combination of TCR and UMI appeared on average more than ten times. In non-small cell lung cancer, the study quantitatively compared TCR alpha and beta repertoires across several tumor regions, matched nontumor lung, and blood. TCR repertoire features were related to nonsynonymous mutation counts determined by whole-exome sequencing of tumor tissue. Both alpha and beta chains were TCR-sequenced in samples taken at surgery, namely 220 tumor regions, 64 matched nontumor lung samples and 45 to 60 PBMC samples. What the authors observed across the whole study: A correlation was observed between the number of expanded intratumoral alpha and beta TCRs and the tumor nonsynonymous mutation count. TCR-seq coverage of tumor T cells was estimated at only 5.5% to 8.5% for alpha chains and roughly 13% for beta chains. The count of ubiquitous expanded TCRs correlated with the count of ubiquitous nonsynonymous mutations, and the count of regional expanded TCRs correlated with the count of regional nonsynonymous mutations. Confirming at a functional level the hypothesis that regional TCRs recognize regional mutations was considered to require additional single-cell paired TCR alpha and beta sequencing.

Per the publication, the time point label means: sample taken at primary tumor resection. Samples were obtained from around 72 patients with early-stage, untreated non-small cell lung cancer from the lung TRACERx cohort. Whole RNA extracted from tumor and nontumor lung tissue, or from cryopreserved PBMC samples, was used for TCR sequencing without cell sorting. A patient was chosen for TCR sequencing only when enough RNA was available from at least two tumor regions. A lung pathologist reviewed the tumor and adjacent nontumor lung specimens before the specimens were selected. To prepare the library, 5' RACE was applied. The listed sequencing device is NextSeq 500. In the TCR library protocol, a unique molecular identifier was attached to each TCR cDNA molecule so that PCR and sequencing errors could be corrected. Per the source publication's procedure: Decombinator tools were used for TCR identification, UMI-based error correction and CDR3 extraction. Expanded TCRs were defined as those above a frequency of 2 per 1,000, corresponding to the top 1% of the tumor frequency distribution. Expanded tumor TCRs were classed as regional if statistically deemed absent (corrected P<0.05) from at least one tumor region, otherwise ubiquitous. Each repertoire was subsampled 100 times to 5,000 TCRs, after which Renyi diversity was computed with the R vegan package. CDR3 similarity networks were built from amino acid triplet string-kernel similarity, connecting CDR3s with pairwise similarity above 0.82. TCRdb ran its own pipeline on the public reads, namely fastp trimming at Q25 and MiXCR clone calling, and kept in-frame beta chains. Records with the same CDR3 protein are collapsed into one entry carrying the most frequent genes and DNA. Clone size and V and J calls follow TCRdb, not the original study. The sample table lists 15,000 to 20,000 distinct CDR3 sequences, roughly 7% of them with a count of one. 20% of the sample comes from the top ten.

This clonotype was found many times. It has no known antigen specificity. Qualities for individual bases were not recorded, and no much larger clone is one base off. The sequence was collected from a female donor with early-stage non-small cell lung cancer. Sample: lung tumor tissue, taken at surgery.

The CDR3 corresponds to CSVGGGTYGYTF. The DNA sequence follows: TGCAGCGTTGGCGGGGGTACCTATGGCTACACCTTC. Rearrangement joined TRBV29-1 to TRBJ1-2, with TRBD1 as a weak D call on 5 bases. Deletion took 4 bases off V and 4 bases off J, with a span of 10 bases between the germline ends. There are 12 amino acids in the CDR3, from cysteine to phenylalanine inclusive. Of all the DNA, just the CDR3 is kept, 36 bases in frame from base 1. The germline V gene supplies CDR1 SQVTM and CDR2 ANQGSEA. Beyond the CDR3, the reference TRBV29-1 and TRBJ1-2 genes provide the residues; the full variable domain reads: SAVISQKPSRDICQRGTSLTIQCQVDSQVTMMFWYRQQPGQSLTLIATANQGSEATYESGFVIDKFPISRPNLTFSTLTVSNMSPEDSSIYLCSVGGGTYGYTFGSGTRLTVV.